This is a list of T cell receptor beta chains from one sample in a study of low-dose radiotherapy and immunotherapy resistance in tumors. Each CDR3 protein gets one entry after TCRdb re-called the reads with MiXCR. Found here are more than 85,000 distinct CDR3 sequences, roughly 9% of them singletons; the top ten hold about 1%. The source material was PBMCs, sampled before treatment. These receptors were collected from a male donor with prostate cancer. Each CDR3 is given with its conserved first and last residue. D genes are given only for firm matches. Part of the rows lack a size; the others show once, few, many or a class for expanded clones.

v_call	d_call	j_call	clone_size	cdr3_aa
TRBV12-3/TRBV12-4	.	TRBJ2-1	many	CASSSRGSVNEQFF
TRBV4-1	.	TRBJ2-3	few	CASSQAASTDTQYF
TRBV21-1	.	TRBJ2-1	many	CAGLGGGNEQFF
TRBV7-2	.	TRBJ1-2	many	CASSSQLVGYTF
TRBV20-1	.	TRBJ2-1	many	CSARGSPNNEQFF
TRBV29-1	TRBD1	TRBJ1-1	many	CSCRDRGVGTEAFF
TRBV14	TRBD1	TRBJ2-3	many	CASSLIGTGSSTDTQYF
TRBV30	.	TRBJ1-5	many	CAWSVRGVNQPQHF
TRBV7-2	TRBD2	TRBJ2-1	many	CASSLRQGLAGGQGEQFF
TRBV18	.	TRBJ2-7	many	CASSPSEGAYEQYF
TRBV18	TRBD2	TRBJ2-7	many	CASSLSPAGGPGQYF
TRBV7-8	TRBD2	TRBJ2-1	many	CASSLDGLAYNEQFF
TRBV24-1	.	TRBJ2-1	many	CATSINNEQFF
TRBV27	.	TRBJ2-6	.	CASSPGSNVLTF
TRBV6-6	.	TRBJ2-1	.	CASSYFSNEQFF
TRBV20-1	.	TRBJ2-7	many	CSATPGATYEQYF
TRBV5-4	.	TRBJ2-1	many	CASSLAGGNEQFF
TRBV5-5	TRBD1	TRBJ1-2	many	CASSNGTGFTYGYTF
TRBV28	TRBD1	TRBJ2-1	many	CASSLAGTGYNEQFF
TRBV19	.	TRBJ1-5	many	CASSIDGDRFRQPQHF
TRBV5-1	TRBD2	TRBJ2-3	many	CASSLAGLAGGENTQYF
TRBV20-1	TRBD2	TRBJ2-7	many	CSASPGTTTYEQYF
TRBV20-1	TRBD2	TRBJ2-1	.	CSAPTSGRGDEQFF
TRBV5-1	TRBD1	TRBJ2-6	many	CASSSGQGTGANVLTF
TRBV6-2/TRBV6-3	.	TRBJ2-1	.	CASRPDGGPGEQFF
TRBV7-2	.	TRBJ1-4	many	CASSLVRNNEKLFF
TRBV6-2/TRBV6-3	.	TRBJ1-5	many	CASSYKGPPQHF
TRBV29-1	TRBD2	TRBJ2-1	many	CSVEPSGWGNEQFF
TRBV20-1	.	TRBJ2-7	many	CSARFRGGNYEQYF
TRBV12-3/TRBV12-4	.	TRBJ2-3	many	CASVQTTSTDTQYF
TRBV20-1	.	TRBJ2-1	many	CSARVGGDYNEQFF
TRBV10-3	TRBD1	TRBJ1-1	many	CAISESAAGQGEAFF
TRBV6-6	TRBD1	TRBJ2-7	many	CASSYDWTGRYEQYF
TRBV27	TRBD1	TRBJ1-6	many	CASSRDRGYNSPLHF
TRBV7-8	.	TRBJ2-1	many	CASSLATANEQFF
TRBV29-1	.	TRBJ1-5	few	CSVGGRNQPQHF
TRBV27	.	TRBJ1-1	many	CASSGYRATEAFF
TRBV20-1	TRBD2	TRBJ2-1	many	CSARTLAGANEQFF
TRBV18	.	TRBJ2-1	.	CASSPGTGLGANEQFF
TRBV11-3	.	TRBJ2-1	many	CASSLGYNEQFF
TRBV9	.	TRBJ2-2	many	CASSVAPFPRGDTGELFF
TRBV30	.	TRBJ1-5	few	CAWSAYKNQPQHF
TRBV6-6	.	TRBJ1-1	many	CASKRSWGSQNTEAFF
TRBV1	.	TRBJ2-7	many	CTSRLLGGRELYEQYF
TRBV6-8	.	TRBJ2-1	many	CASSSPGHEQFF
TRBV20-1	.	TRBJ1-5	many	CSARESDDGQPQHF
TRBV29-1	.	TRBJ1-1	many	CSASGSLEAFF
TRBV12-3/TRBV12-4	TRBD1	TRBJ1-1	many	CASSFNQGANEAFF
TRBV12-3/TRBV12-4	TRBD2	TRBJ2-1	many	CASSLNSGRGEQFF
TRBV6-8	.	TRBJ2-7	.	CASRASASSYEQYF
TRBV7-2	TRBD2	TRBJ2-1	many	CASSGGLGNEQFF
TRBV5-5	TRBD1	TRBJ1-1	.	CASSSGQGAAFF
TRBV7-2	.	TRBJ2-3	many	CASAKRGEGTDTQYF
TRBV28	TRBD1	TRBJ2-5	many	CASSSGRDRGETQYF